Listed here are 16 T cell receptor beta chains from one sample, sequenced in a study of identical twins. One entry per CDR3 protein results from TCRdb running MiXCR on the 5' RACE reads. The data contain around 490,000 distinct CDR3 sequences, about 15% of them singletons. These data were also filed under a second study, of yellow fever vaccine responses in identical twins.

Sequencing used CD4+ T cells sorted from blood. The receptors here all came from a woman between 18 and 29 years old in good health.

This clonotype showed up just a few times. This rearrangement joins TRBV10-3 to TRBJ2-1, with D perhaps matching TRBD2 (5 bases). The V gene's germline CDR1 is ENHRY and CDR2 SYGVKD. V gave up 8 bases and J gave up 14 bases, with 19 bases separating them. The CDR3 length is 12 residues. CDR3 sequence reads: CAIAGFPQTKFF. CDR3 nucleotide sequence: TGTGCCATCGCGGGTTTTCCCCAGACGAAGTTCTTC.

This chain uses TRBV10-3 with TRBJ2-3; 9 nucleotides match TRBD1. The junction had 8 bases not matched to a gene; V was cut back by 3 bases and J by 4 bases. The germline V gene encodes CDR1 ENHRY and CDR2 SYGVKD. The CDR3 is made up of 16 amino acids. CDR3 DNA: TGTGCCATCAGTGACACCGGGACAGGGAGTTCAGATACGCAGTATTTT. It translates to CAISDTGTGSSDTQYF.

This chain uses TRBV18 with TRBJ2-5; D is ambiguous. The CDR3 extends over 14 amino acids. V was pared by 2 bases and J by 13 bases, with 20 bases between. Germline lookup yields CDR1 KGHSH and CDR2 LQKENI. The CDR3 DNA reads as TGTGCCAGCTCACCAGCAAGTGGCCCTCAAGACGGGTACTTC. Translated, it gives CASSPASGPQDGYF.

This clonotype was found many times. The CDR3: CSAKLAGVPDTQYF. CDR3 bases: TGCAGTGCTAAACTAGCGGGAGTACCAGATACGCAGTATTTT. The chain couples TRBV20-1 to TRBJ2-3; 11 nucleotides match TRBD2. The V gene's germline CDR1 is DFQATT and CDR2 SNEGSKA (reference sequence). This CDR3 is 14 amino acids long. The ends lost 4 bases at V and 4 bases at J; junction bases unmatched: 4.

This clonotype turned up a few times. Here the CDR3 reads CATSDPDRDEQYF. CDR3 nucleotides: TGTGCCACCAGTGATCCTGACAGGGACGAGCAGTACTTC. The rearrangement joins TRBV24-1 to TRBJ2-7; TRBD1 aligns across 7 bases. J was trimmed by 5 bases and V by 3 bases; bases with no gene match: 3. This CDR3 contains 13 residues. Germline CDR1 is KGHDR and CDR2 is SFDVKD.

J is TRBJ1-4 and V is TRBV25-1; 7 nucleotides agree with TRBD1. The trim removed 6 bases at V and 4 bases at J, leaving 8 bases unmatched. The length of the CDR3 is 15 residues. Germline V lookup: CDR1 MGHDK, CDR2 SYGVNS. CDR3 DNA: TGTGCCAGCAGGGATACAGGGGCCCGTAATGAAAAACTGTTTTTT. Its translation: CASRDTGARNEKLFF.

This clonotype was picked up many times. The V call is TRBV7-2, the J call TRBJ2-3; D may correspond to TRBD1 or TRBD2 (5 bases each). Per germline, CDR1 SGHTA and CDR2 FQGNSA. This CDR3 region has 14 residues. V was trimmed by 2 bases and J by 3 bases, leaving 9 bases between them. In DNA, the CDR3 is TGTGCCAGCAGCTTACTCGGGGCAACAGATACGCAGTATTTT. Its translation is CASSLLGATDTQYF.

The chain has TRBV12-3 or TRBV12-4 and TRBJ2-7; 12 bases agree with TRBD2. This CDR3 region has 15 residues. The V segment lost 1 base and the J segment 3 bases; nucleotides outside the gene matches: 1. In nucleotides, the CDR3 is TGTGCCAGCAGTTTAGGGGGACTAGCGGGCTACGAGCAGTACTTC. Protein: CASSLGGLAGYEQYF.

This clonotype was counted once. CDR3 in amino acids: CASSIQAGGPDTQYF. The CDR3, as DNA: TGTGCCAGTAGTATACAAGCGGGAGGGCCAGATACGCAGTATTTT. The chain has TRBV19 and TRBJ2-3, with 10 bases identical to TRBD2. CDR1 is LNHDA, CDR2 SQIVND, per germline (reference sequence). V was pared by 2 bases and J by 4 bases, with 3 bases of the junction left unmatched. The CDR3 length is 15 residues.

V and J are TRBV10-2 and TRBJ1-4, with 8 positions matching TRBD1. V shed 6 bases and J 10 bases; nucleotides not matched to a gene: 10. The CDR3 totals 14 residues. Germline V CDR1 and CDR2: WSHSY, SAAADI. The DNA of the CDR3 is TGCGCCAGCAGCAAGGACAGGGCATTGGGAAAACTGTTTTTT. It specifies CASSKDRALGKLFF.

CDR3 in amino acids: CASSLRQILTDTQYF. For the CDR3, the DNA is TGTGCCAGCAGCTTGAGACAGATTCTCACAGATACGCAGTATTTT. This sequence joins TRBV7-9 and TRBJ2-3, with a possible D match to TRBD1 (5 bases). Germline V lookup: CDR1 SEHNR, CDR2 FQNEAQ (reference sequence). V gave up 3 bases and J gave up 2 bases, with 12 bases separating them. The CDR3 has 15 residues.

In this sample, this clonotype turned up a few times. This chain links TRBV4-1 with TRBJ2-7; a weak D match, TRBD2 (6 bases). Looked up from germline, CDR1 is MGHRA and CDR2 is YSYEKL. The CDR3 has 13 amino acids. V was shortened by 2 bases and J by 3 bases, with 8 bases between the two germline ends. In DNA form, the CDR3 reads TGCGCCAGCAGCCAAAGGCGGGGCTACGAGCAGTACTTC. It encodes CASSQRRGYEQYF.

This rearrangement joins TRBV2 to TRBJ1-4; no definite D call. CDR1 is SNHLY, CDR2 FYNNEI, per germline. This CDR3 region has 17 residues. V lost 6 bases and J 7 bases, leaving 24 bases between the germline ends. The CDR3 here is CASRLIPVGILSEKLFF. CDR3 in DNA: TGTGCCAGCAGACTAATCCCGGTAGGGATATTAAGTGAAAAACTGTTTTTT.

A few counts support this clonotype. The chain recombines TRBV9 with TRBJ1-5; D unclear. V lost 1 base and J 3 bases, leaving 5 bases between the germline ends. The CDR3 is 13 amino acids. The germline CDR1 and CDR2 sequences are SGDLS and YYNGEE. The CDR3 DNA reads TGTGCCAGCAGCGTAAGGGACAATCAGCCCCAGCATTTT. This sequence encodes CASSVRDNQPQHF.

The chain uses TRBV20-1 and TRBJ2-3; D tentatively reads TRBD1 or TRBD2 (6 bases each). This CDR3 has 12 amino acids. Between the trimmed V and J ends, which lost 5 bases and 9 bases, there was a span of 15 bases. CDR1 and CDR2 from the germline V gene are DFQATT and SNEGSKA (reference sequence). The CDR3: CSAEGGPPTQYF. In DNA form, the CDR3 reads TGCAGTGCTGAAGGGGGGCCCCCGACGCAGTATTTT.

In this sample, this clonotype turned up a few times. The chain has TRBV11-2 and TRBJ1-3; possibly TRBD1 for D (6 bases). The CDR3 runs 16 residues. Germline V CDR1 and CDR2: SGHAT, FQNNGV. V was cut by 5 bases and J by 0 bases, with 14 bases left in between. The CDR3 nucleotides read TGTGCCAGCAGCCCCCGACAGGCGACCTCTGGAAACACCATATATTTT. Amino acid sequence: CASSPRQATSGNTIYF. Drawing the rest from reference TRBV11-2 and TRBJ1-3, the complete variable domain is EAGVAQSPRYKIIEKRQSVAFWCNPISGHATLYWYQQILGQGPKLLIQFQNNGVVDDSQLPKDRFSAERLKGVDSTLKIQPAKLEDSAVYLCASSPRQATSGNTIYFGEGSWLTVV.